A selection of T cell receptor beta chains follows, all from one sample in a study of T-cell memory formation after mild COVID-19. TCRdb processed the 5' RACE reads anew with MiXCR; each CDR3 protein has one entry. The sample shows about 430,000 distinct CDR3 sequences, roughly a quarter of them seen only once. The sample taken for sequencing was PBMCs or a T cell subset sorted from them (not recorded which). All receptors derive from an adult woman who had mild COVID-19 (a few samples of this study predate the infection). Cell type and time point are not known. The CDR3 runs from the conserved cysteine through the conserved F or W. The order of the fields is D gene, J gene, V gene, clone size, CDR3 protein, CDR3 DNA. A D gene is named only where the DNA matches it firmly. Size values are once, few and many counts, or a class for expanded clones, and some rows have none.

- TRBJ2-3 TRBV5-1 once CASSLVAARDTDTQYF TGCGCCAGCAGCTTGGTAGCCGCCCGTGACACAGATACGCAGTATTTT
TRBD1 TRBJ2-7 TRBV19 few CASSIGTGQFYEQYF TGTGCCAGTAGTATCGGGACAGGGCAGTTCTACGAGCAGTACTTC
- TRBJ2-3 TRBV12-3/TRBV12-4 few CASTSGTSTDTQYF TGTGCCAGCACCTCGGGAACCAGCACAGATACGCAGTATTTT
- TRBJ1-2 TRBV12-3/TRBV12-4 - CASSLAIRGNYGYTF TGTGCCAGCAGTTTAGCAATCCGCGGAAACTATGGCTACACCTTC
- TRBJ2-7 TRBV20-1 - CSAPKGAYEQYF TGCAGTGCGCCGAAAGGAGCCTACGAGCAGTACTTC
TRBD1 TRBJ2-7 TRBV24-1 few CATSDGQGPRYEQYF TGTGCCACCAGTGACGGACAGGGACCGCGATACGAGCAGTACTTC
TRBD1 TRBJ2-4 TRBV10-3 - CATSDRVDLAKNIQYF TGTGCCACGTCTGACAGGGTGGATTTGGCCAAAAACATTCAGTACTTC
TRBD1 TRBJ1-1 TRBV5-6 few CASSYLGRGPITEAFF TGTGCCAGCAGCTACTTGGGGAGGGGGCCCATCACTGAAGCTTTCTTT
TRBD1 TRBJ2-2 TRBV29-1 - CSATQGILGGELFF TGCAGCGCAACACAGGGGATCCTAGGCGGGGAGCTGTTTTTT
- TRBJ2-2 TRBV5-1 many CASSLGENTGELFF TGTGCCAGCAGTTTAGGGGAGAACACCGGGGAGCTGTTTTTT
TRBD1 TRBJ1-1 TRBV24-1 - CATSDAGTGDTEAFF TGTGCCACCAGTGATGCCGGGACAGGGGACACTGAAGCTTTCTTT
TRBD2 TRBJ2-7 TRBV6-5 - CASSYSIPRGAYEQYF TGTGCCAGCAGTTACTCGATCCCGCGGGGGGCCTACGAGCAGTACTTC
TRBD2 TRBJ2-3 TRBV7-8 few CASSLKAGSTDTQYF TGTGCCAGCAGCTTAAAAGCGGGAAGCACAGATACGCAGTATTTT
TRBD2 TRBJ2-1 TRBV12-3/TRBV12-4 - CASRGTSPYNEQFF TGTGCCAGCAGGGGGACTAGCCCCTACAATGAGCAGTTCTTC
TRBD2 TRBJ2-2 TRBV4-3 - CASSRGHIAGASTGELFF TGCGCCAGCAGCCGAGGACATATAGCGGGAGCGTCTACCGGGGAGCTGTTTTTT
- TRBJ2-7 TRBV5-1 - CASSFDGNYEQYF TGCGCCAGCAGCTTCGACGGAAACTACGAGCAGTACTTC
- TRBJ2-2 TRBV12-3/TRBV12-4 - CASSLARTAGTGELFF TGTGCCAGCAGTTTAGCGCGCACAGCGGGTACCGGGGAGCTGTTTTTT
- TRBJ1-5 TRBV15 few CATSSTVSNQPQHF TGTGCCACCAGCAGCACAGTGAGCAATCAGCCCCAGCATTTT
- TRBJ2-2 TRBV6-5 - CASTLEGGWSLNTGELFF TGTGCCAGCACCCTCGAGGGCGGCTGGTCCCTGAACACCGGGGAGCTGTTTTTT
TRBD1 TRBJ2-5 TRBV5-1 many CASSSGQKETQYF TGCGCCAGCAGCTCGGGACAGAAAGAGACCCAGTACTTC
- TRBJ2-2 TRBV11-3 few CASSAGQSTGELFF TGTGCCAGCAGCGCTGGACAGTCCACCGGGGAGCTGTTTTTT
- TRBJ2-3 TRBV7-2 - CASSALVAPSTDTQYF TGTGCCAGCAGCGCCCTAGTGGCTCCTAGCACAGATACGCAGTATTTT
- TRBJ1-1 TRBV7-9 - CASSSPTLVNTEAFF TGTGCCAGCAGCTCCCCGACACTGGTGAACACTGAAGCTTTCTTT
- TRBJ1-1 TRBV5-1 - CASSSTGPVDEAFF TGCGCCAGCAGCTCTACAGGCCCGGTGGATGAAGCTTTCTTT
TRBD1 TRBJ2-7 TRBV20-1 - CSAEGAAYEQYF TGCAGTGCTGAGGGGGCTGCCTACGAGCAGTACTTC
- TRBJ2-5 TRBV2 - CASSESRGNQETQYF TGTGCCAGCAGTGAAAGTAGGGGGAACCAAGAGACCCAGTACTTC
TRBD2 TRBJ2-1 TRBV27 few CASSLQGLAGVNEQFF TGTGCCAGCAGTTTACAGGGACTAGCGGGAGTCAATGAGCAGTTCTTC
- TRBJ2-5 TRBV5-6 - CASSFVGGEETQYF TGTGCCAGCAGCTTTGTGGGCGGGGAAGAGACCCAGTACTTC